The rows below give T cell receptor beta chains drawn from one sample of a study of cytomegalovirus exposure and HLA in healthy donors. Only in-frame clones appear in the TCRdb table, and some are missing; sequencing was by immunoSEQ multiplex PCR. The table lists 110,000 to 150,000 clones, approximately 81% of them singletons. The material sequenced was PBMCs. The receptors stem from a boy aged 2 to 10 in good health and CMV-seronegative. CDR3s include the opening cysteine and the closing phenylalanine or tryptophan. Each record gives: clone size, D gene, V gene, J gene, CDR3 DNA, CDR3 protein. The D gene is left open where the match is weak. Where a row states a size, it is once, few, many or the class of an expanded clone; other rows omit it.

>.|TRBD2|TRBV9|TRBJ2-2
TGTGCCAGCAGCGGGGGACTAGCGAGGAACACCGGGGAGCTGTTTTTT
CASSGGLARNTGELFF
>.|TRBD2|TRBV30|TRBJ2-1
TGTGCCTGGAGTGATGTTAGGACTAGCTCGGATGAGCAGTTCTTC
CAWSDVRTSSDEQFF
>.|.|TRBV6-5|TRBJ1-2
TGTGCCAGCAGGTCCCCGGGGAGTCTCAACTATGGCTACACCTTC
CASRSPGSLNYGYTF
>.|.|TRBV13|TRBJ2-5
TGTGCCAGCAGCTTGGTCTTCCGCAGCCAAGAGACCCAGTACTTC
CASSLVFRSQETQYF
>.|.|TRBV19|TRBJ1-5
TGTGCCAGTAGTATAGGGCAGTCCAATCAGCCCCAGCATTTT
CASSIGQSNQPQHF
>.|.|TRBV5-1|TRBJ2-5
TGCGCCAGCAGCTTGGACAGGGTGAAAGAGACCCAGTACTTC
CASSLDRVKETQYF
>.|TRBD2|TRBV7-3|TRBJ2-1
TGTGCCAGCAGCCCGGGACTAGCGGGGGACAATGAGCAGTTCTTC
CASSPGLAGDNEQFF
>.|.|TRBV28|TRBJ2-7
TGTGCCAGCAGTTCTCCTCAGGGGATCGGACCCTACGAGCAGTACTTC
CASSSPQGIGPYEQYF
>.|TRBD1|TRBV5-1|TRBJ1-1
TGCGCCAGCAGCTTGTCAGGACAGGGATTAAGAGCTGAAGCTTTCTTT
CASSLSGQGLRAEAFF
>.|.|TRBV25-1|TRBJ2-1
TGTGCCAGCAGTCCTTCTTCTCTGAGGAACAATGAGCAGTTCTTC
CASSPSSLRNNEQFF
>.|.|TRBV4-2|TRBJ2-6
TGTGCCAGCAGCCAAGAACGGAGGCAGGCTGGGGCCAACGTCCTGACTTTC
CASSQERRQAGANVLTF
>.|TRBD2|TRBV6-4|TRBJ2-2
TGTGCCAGCAGCGCTCGTAGCGGGGGGGCGAACACCGGGGAGCTGTTTTTT
CASSARSGGANTGELFF
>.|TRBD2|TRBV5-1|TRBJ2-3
TGCGCCAGCAGCTCGGGACTAGCGGGAGGGACTCCAAGCACAGATACGCAGTATTTT
CASSSGLAGGTPSTDTQYF
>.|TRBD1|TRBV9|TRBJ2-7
TGTGCCAGCAGCGCCGTTGGGACAGGAAAGAACGAGCAGTACTTC
CASSAVGTGKNEQYF
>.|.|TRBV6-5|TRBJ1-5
TGTGCCAGCAGAAGGGGCCAGGGGCTAAATCAGCCCCAGCATTTT
CASRRGQGLNQPQHF
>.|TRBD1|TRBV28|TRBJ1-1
TGTGCCAGCAGTTTATATTACCCGGACAGGGAATCTGAAGCTTTCTTT
CASSLYYPDRESEAFF
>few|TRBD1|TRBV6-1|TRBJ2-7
TGTGCCACCCGACAGGGATTTTGGGAGCAGTACTTC
CATRQGFWEQYF
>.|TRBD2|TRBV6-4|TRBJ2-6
TGTGCCAGCAGCCCTAGCGGCCCTGACTCTGGGGCCAACGTCCTGACTTTC
CASSPSGPDSGANVLTF
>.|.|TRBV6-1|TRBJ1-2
TGTGCCAGCAGTGAAGTAGATTTCTATGGCTACACCTTC
CASSEVDFYGYTF
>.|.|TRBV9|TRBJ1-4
TGTGCCAGCAGCCCTGGACAAGCAACTAATGAAAAACTGTTTTTT
CASSPGQATNEKLFF
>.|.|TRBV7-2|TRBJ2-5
TGTGCCAGCAGCTTGGGATGGACAGAGGGGACCCAGTACTTC
CASSLGWTEGTQYF
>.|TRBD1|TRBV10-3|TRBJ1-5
TGTGCCACGATACACCGAGACAGGGGTGCCGAGGGTCAGCCCCAGCATTTT
CATIHRDRGAEGQPQHF
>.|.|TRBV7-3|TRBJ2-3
TGTGCCAGCAGCTCTACAGGCGCACGCACAGATACGCAGTATTTT
CASSSTGARTDTQYF
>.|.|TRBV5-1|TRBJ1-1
TGCGCCAGCAGCTTGGTTTTTTTCGTAGGGGAGGGCACTGAAGCTTTCTTT
CASSLVFFVGEGTEAFF
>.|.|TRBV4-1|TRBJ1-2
TGCGCCAGCAGCCAGTTGACAGGATCCTATGGCTACACCTTC
CASSQLTGSYGYTF
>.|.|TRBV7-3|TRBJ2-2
TGTGCCAGCAGCACCCTACAGGGTTCAGGGGAGCTGTTTTTT
CASSTLQGSGELFF
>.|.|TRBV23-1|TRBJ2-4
TGCGCCAGCACGCACAGGCGGACGGACATTCAGTACTTC
CASTHRRTDIQYF
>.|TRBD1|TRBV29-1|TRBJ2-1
TGCAGCGTTGATCAGGGGGATGAGCAGTTCTTC
CSVDQGDEQFF
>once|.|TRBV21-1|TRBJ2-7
TGTGCCAGCAGCATTTGGAGAATTAACAGGGCTTACTCTTACGAGCAGTACTTC
CASSIWRINRAYSYEQYF
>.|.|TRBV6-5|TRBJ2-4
TGTGCCAGCAGTTTCCGGGGCATTCAGTACTTC
CASSFRGIQYF
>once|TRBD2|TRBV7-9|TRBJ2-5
TGTGCCAGCAGCATCATCCTAGCGGGAGACGGAGAGACCCAGTACTTC
CASSIILAGDGETQYF
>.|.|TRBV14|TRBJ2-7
TGTGCCAGCATGCCGGGACTAGGACAGGGGACCTACGAGCAGTACTTC
CASMPGLGQGTYEQYF
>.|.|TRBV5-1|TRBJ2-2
TGCGCCAGCAGCTTGACCGGGGTCCCCGGAGAGCTGTTTTTT
CASSLTGVPGELFF
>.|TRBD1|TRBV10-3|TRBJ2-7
TGTGCCATCAGTTCTGGGACAGGCTTCTACGAGCAGTACTTC
CAISSGTGFYEQYF
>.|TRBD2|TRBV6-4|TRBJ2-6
TGTGCCAGCAGTATAGCGGGAGGAACTGGGGCCAACGTCCTGACTTTC
CASSIAGGTGANVLTF
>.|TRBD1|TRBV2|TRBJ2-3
TGTGCCAGCAGTAAACAGGGGTTCACAGATACGCAGTATTTT
CASSKQGFTDTQYF
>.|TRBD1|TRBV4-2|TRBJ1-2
TGTGCCAGCAGCCAAGGCATGACCGGGACAGAGCGATTGGACACCTTC
CASSQGMTGTERLDTF
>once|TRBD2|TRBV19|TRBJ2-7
TGTGCCAGTAGTACAGGTTATAGCGGGGGAACCTACGAGCAGTACTTC
CASSTGYSGGTYEQYF
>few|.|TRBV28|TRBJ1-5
TGTGCCAGCAGTTTATCCATGCGTTATAGCAATCAGCCCCAGCATTTT
CASSLSMRYSNQPQHF
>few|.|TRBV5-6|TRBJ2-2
TGTGCCAGCAGTTACACAGGGCGCGAGGAGCTGTTTTTT
CASSYTGREELFF
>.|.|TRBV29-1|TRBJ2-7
TGCAGCGTTGTAGGCGGTCTGCGTGCCTACGAGCAGTACTTC
CSVVGGLRAYEQYF
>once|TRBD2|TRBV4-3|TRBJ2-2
TGCGCCAGCAGCCTTGTTTTCGGGGGGGCCGCCGGGGAGCTGTTTTTT
CASSLVFGGAAGELFF
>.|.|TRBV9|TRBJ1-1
TGTGCCAGCAGCGCAACCGGACAGCCGGACATGAACACTGAAGCTTTCTTT
CASSATGQPDMNTEAFF
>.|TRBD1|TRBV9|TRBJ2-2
TGTGCCAGCAGGGACAGGATCGACACCGGGGAGCTGTTTTTT
CASRDRIDTGELFF
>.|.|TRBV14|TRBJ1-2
TGTGCCAGCACCAAGGACAGTCGCACTTATGGCTACACCTTC
CASTKDSRTYGYTF
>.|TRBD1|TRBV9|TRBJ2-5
TGTGCCAGCAGCGTAGGGACAGGGCAAGAGACCCAGTACTTC
CASSVGTGQETQYF
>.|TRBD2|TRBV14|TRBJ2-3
TGTGCCAGCAGCCCGAGAACCAGCGGGGTCTATCCAGATACGCAGTATTTT
CASSPRTSGVYPDTQYF
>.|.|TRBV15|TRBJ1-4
TGTGCCACCAGCAGAGATGGGGCAGAAGAAGCAACTAATGAAAAACTGTTTTTT
CATSRDGAEEATNEKLFF
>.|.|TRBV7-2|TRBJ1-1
TGTGCCAGCAGCCCCAACAGGGATGCGGCCACTGAAGCTTTCTTT
CASSPNRDAATEAFF
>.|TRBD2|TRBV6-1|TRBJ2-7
TGTGCCAGCAGTGAACCCTACCTTAAGCGGGGGGCCCCCTACGAGCAGTACTTC
CASSEPYLKRGAPYEQYF
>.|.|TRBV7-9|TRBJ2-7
TGTGCCAGCAGCTCCCCGGAGGTTGGTTCCCACGAGCAGTACTTC
CASSSPEVGSHEQYF
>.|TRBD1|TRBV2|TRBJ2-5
TGTGCCAGCGGGTTGGGACAGAGTTACCAAGAGACCCAGTACTTC
CASGLGQSYQETQYF
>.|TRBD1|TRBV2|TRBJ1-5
TGTGCCAGCAGTACACAGGGGGTTCGACAGCCCCAGCATTTT
CASSTQGVRQPQHF
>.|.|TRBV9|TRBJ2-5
TGTGCCAGCAGCGTAGGGAGAGAGACCCAGTACTTC
CASSVGRETQYF
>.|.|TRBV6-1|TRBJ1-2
TGTGCCAGCAGTGGAGGAGGTGGACATGGCTACACCTTC
CASSGGGGHGYTF
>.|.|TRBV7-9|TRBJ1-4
TGTGCCAGCAGCCATGATAGTGAAAAACTGTTTTTT
CASSHDSEKLFF
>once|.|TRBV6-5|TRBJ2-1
TGTGCCAGCAGCAGGAACAGGGAGGGGGTCAATGAGCAGTTCTTC
CASSRNREGVNEQFF
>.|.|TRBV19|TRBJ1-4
TGTGCCAGTAGTATCACAGGGATGGATGAAAAACTGTTTTTT
CASSITGMDEKLFF
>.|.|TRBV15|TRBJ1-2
TGTGCCACCCACCGAGGGTCCCGGTTGGATGGCTACACCTTC
CATHRGSRLDGYTF